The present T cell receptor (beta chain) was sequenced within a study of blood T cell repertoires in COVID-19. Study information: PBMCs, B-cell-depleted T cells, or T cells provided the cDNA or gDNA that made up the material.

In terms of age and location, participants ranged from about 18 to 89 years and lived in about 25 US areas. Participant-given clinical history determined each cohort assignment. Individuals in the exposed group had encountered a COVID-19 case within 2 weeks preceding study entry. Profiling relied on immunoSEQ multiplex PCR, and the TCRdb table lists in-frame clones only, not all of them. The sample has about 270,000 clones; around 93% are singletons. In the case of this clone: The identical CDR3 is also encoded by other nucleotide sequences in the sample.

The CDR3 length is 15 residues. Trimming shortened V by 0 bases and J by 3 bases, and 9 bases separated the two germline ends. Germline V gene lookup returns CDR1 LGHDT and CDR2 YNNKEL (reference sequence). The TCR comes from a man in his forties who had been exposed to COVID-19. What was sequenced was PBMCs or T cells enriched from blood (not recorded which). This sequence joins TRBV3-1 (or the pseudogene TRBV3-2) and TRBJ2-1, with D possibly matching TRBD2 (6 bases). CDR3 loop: CASSQDPGSYNEQFF. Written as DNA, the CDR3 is TGTGCCAGCAGCCAAGATCCCGGGAGCTACAATGAGCAGTTCTTC.